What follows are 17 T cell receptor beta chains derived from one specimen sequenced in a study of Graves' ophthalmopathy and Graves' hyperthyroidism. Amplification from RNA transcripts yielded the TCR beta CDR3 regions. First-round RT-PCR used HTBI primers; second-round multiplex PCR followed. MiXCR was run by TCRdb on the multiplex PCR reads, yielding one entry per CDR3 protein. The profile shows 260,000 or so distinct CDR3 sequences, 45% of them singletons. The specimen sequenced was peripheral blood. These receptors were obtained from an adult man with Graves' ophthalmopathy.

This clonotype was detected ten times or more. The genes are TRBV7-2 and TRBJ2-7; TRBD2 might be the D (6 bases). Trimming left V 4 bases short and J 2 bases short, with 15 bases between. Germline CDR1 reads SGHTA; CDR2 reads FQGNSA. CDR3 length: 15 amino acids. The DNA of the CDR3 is TGTGCCAGCAGCTGGAGGGTGGGCCAGCCCTACGAGCAGTACTTC. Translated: CASSWRVGQPYEQYF.

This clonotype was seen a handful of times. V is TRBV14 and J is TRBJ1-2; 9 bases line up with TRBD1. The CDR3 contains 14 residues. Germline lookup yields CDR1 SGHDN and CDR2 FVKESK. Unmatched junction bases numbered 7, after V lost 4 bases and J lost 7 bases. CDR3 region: CASSPNRGQSGYTF. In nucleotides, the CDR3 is TGTGCCAGCAGCCCCAACAGGGGGCAAAGTGGCTACACCTTC.

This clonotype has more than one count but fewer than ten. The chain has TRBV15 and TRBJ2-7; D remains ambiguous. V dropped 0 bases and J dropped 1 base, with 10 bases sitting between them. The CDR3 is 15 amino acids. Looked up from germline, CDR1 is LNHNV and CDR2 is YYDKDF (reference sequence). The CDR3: CATSRDTGASYEQYF. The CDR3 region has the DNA TGTGCCACCAGCAGAGATACGGGCGCTTCCTACGAGCAGTACTTC.

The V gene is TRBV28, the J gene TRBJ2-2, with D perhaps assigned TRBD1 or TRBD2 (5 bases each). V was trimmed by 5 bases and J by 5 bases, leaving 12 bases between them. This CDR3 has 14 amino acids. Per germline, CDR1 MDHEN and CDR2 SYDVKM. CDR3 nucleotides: TGTGCCAGCAGTCCCGGCTGGGGGACCGGGGAGCTGTTTTTT. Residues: CASSPGWGTGELFF.

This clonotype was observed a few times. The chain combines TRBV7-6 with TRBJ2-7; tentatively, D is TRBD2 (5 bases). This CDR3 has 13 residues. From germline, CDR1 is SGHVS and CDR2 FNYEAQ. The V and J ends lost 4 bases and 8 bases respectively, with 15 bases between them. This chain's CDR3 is CASSSKTSGKQYF. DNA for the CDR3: TGTGCCAGCAGCTCCAAGACCAGCGGCAAGCAGTACTTC.

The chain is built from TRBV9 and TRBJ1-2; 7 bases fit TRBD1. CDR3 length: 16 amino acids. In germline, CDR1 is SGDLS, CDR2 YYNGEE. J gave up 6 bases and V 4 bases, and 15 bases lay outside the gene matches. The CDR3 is CASSFSMGQGEDGYTF. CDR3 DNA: TGTGCCAGCAGCTTTTCGATGGGGCAGGGGGAAGATGGCTACACCTTC.

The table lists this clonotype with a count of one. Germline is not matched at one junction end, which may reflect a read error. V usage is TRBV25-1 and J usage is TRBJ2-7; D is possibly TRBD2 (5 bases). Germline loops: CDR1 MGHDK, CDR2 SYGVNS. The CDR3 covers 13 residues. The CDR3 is CASTEGLSYEQYF. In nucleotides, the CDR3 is TGTGCTAGCACTGAGGGTCTCTCCTACGAGCAGTACTTC.

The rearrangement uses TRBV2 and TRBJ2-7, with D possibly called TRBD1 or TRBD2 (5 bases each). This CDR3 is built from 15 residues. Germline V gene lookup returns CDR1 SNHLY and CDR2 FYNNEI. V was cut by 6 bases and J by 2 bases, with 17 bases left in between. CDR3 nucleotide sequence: TGTGCCAGCAGCCTCCAAGGGACCTTTACCTACGAGCAGTACTTC. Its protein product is CASSLQGTFTYEQYF.

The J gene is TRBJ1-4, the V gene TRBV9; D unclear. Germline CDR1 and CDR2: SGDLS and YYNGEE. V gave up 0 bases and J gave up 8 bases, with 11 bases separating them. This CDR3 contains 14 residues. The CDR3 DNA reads TGTGCCAGCAGCGTAGGAGGGCGCACGGAAAAACTGTTTTTT. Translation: CASSVGGRTEKLFF. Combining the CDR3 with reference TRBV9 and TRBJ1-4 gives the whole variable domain DSGVTQTPKHLITATGQRVTLRCSPRSGDLSVYWYQQSLDQGLQFLIQYYNGEERAKGNILERFSAQQFPDLHSELNLSSLELGDSALYFCASSVGGRTEKLFFGSGTQLSVL.

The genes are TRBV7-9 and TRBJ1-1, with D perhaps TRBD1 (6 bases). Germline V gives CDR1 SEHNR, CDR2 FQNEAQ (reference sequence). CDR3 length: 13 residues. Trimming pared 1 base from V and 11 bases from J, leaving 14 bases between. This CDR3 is CASSLEGTGMAFF. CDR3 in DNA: TGTGCCAGCAGCTTAGAAGGTACAGGGATGGCTTTCTTT.

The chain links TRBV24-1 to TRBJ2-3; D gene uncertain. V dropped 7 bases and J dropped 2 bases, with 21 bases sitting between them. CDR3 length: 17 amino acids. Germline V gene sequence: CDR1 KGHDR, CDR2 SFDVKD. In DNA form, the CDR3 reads TGTGCCACCAGCAACCCTCCCTCCGGAACGGACACAGATACGCAGTATTTT. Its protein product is CATSNPPSGTDTDTQYF.

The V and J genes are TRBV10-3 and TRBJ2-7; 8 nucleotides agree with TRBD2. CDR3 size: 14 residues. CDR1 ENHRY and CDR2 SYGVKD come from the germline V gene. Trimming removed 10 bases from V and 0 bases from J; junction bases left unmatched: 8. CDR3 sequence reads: CASSSGTSSYEQYF. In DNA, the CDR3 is TGTGCCAGCAGCTCCGGGACTAGCTCCTACGAGCAGTACTTC.

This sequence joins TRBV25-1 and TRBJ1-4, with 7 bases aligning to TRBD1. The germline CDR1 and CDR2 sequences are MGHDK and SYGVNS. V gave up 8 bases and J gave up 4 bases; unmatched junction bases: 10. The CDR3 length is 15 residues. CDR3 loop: CASSLGDRVNEKLFF. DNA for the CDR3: TGTGCCAGCTCGCTGGGAGACAGGGTTAATGAAAAACTGTTTTTT.

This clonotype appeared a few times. The CDR3, as DNA: TGCGCCAGCAGCTTGAATAGAGAACAGGGAGGTCGTAGCGAGCAGTACTTC. Encoded protein: CASSLNREQGGRSEQYF. The V gene is TRBV5-1, the J gene TRBJ2-7; D possibly uses TRBD1 or TRBD2 (6 bases each). The germline CDR1 and CDR2 sequences are SGHRS and YFSETQ. V lost 1 base, J lost 6 bases, and 23 bases lay in between. The CDR3 runs to 17 residues.

The CDR3 region is CSAEDRDSHTGELFF. DNA of the CDR3: TGCAGTGCTGAGGATAGGGACAGCCACACCGGGGAGCTGTTTTTT. The V and J genes are TRBV20-1 and TRBJ2-2, with 7 bases identical to TRBD1. Germline loops: CDR1 DFQATT, CDR2 SNEGSKA (reference sequence). CDR3 length: 15 amino acids. V lost 5 bases, J lost 3 bases, and 9 bases stayed unmatched.

The CDR3 here is CASSWGQGAAETQYF. The CDR3 region has the DNA TGTGCCAGCAGCTGGGGACAGGGGGCCGCAGAGACCCAGTACTTC. The chain is built from TRBV7-9 and TRBJ2-5; 12 bases match TRBD1. With 4 bases clipped from V and 4 bases from J, the junction kept 4 bases outside the gene matches. This CDR3 has 15 residues. CDR1 is SEHNR and CDR2 is FQNEAQ in the germline V gene (reference sequence).

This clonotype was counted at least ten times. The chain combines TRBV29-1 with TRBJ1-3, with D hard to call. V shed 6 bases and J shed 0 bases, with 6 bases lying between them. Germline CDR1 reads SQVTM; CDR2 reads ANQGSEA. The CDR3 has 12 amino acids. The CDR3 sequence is CSVRPSGNTIYF. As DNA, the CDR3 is TGCAGCGTCCGTCCCTCTGGAAACACCATATATTTT.